The rows below give T cell receptor beta chains drawn from one sample of a study of T cells in Graves' hyperthyroidism and ophthalmopathy. TCRdb called the multiplex PCR reads again in MiXCR, with one record for every CDR3 protein. The sample shows about 560,000 distinct CDR3 sequences, over 15% of them seen only once. Material for sequencing was blood. The receptors here all came from a woman younger than 35 with Graves' hyperthyroidism. The CDR3 runs from the conserved cysteine through the conserved F or W. The D gene is left open where the match is weak. A clone size is listed for some rows: how often the clone was seen (once, few, many), or a class if it is expanded.

d_gene: NA; v_gene: TRBV28; j_gene: TRBJ2-1; abundance: few; len: 16; CDR3aa: CASSRELASFYDEQFF; CDR3nt: TGTGCCAGCAGCAGGGAGCTAGCCTCATTCTACGATGAGCAGTTCTTC
d_gene: TRBD1; v_gene: TRBV5-1; j_gene: TRBJ1-2; abundance: many; len: 16; CDR3aa: CASSLEPPRGLDGYTF; CDR3nt: TGCGCCAGCAGCTTGGAACCCCCTAGGGGGCTCGATGGCTACACCTTC
d_gene: NA; v_gene: TRBV7-2; j_gene: TRBJ2-1; abundance: many; len: 14; CDR3aa: CASSLRRVNNEQFF; CDR3nt: TGTGCCAGCAGCTTAAGACGGGTAAACAATGAGCAGTTCTTC
d_gene: NA; v_gene: TRBV19; j_gene: TRBJ2-1; abundance: few; len: 14; CDR3aa: CASSRDTVYNEQFF; CDR3nt: TGTGCCAGTAGTCGCGACACGGTCTACAATGAGCAGTTCTTC
d_gene: TRBD1; v_gene: TRBV5-6; j_gene: TRBJ1-2; abundance: NA; len: 16; CDR3aa: CASSSLPRQGSYGYTF; CDR3nt: TGTGCCAGCAGCTCTTTACCGAGACAGGGGAGCTATGGCTACACCTTC
d_gene: TRBD1; v_gene: TRBV27; j_gene: TRBJ1-2; abundance: many; len: 15; CDR3aa: CASSRQGRLDNGYTF; CDR3nt: TGTGCCAGCAGTCGACAGGGGCGCTTAGATAATGGCTACACCTTC
d_gene: TRBD2; v_gene: TRBV2; j_gene: TRBJ2-1; abundance: many; len: 14; CDR3aa: CASSELLAGGEQFF; CDR3nt: TGTGCCAGCAGTGAACTCCTAGCGGGAGGTGAGCAGTTCTTC
d_gene: TRBD2; v_gene: TRBV6-9; j_gene: TRBJ2-5; abundance: NA; len: 16; CDR3aa: CASSYGLAGGSETQYF; CDR3nt: TGTGCCAGCAGTTACGGGCTAGCGGGAGGGTCAGAGACCCAGTACTTC
d_gene: NA; v_gene: TRBV27; j_gene: TRBJ2-5; abundance: many; len: 14; CDR3aa: CASRPPGERETQYF; CDR3nt: TGTGCCAGCAGACCCCCCGGGGAACGTGAGACCCAGTACTTC
d_gene: TRBD2; v_gene: TRBV27; j_gene: TRBJ2-1; abundance: NA; len: 18; CDR3aa: CASSLLGTSEIHYNEQFF; CDR3nt: TGTGCCAGCAGTTTGCTCGGGACTAGCGAAATACATTACAATGAGCAGTTCTTC
d_gene: NA; v_gene: TRBV10-3; j_gene: TRBJ2-5; abundance: NA; len: 12; CDR3aa: CAISDSGTGPYF; CDR3nt: TGTGCCATCAGTGATTCCGGGACGGGGCCTTACTTC
d_gene: TRBD1; v_gene: TRBV28; j_gene: TRBJ1-2; abundance: few; len: 15; CDR3aa: CASSQLGQDNYGYTF; CDR3nt: TGTGCCAGCAGTCAATTGGGACAGGACAACTATGGCTACACCTTC
d_gene: NA; v_gene: TRBV20-1; j_gene: TRBJ1-2; abundance: NA; len: 14; CDR3aa: CSAWQGSAHYGYTF; CDR3nt: TGCAGTGCTTGGCAAGGGAGCGCCCACTATGGCTACACCTTC
d_gene: NA; v_gene: TRBV5-1; j_gene: TRBJ1-2; abundance: few; len: 13; CDR3aa: CASSLARDYGFTF; CDR3nt: TGCGCCAGCAGCTTGGCCAGGGACTATGGCTTCACCTTC
d_gene: NA; v_gene: TRBV2; j_gene: TRBJ2-1; abundance: many; len: 12; CDR3aa: CASNLGLVEQFF; CDR3nt: TGTGCCAGCAACCTGGGGCTAGTCGAGCAGTTCTTC
d_gene: NA; v_gene: TRBV30; j_gene: TRBJ1-2; abundance: many; len: 11; CDR3aa: CAWMGYYGYTF; CDR3nt: TGTGCCTGGATGGGATACTATGGCTACACCTTC
d_gene: NA; v_gene: TRBV4-3; j_gene: TRBJ1-2; abundance: many; len: 15; CDR3aa: CASSQDLGQNYGYTF; CDR3nt: TGCGCCAGCAGCCAAGATCTGGGTCAGAACTATGGCTACACCTTC
d_gene: NA; v_gene: TRBV2; j_gene: TRBJ1-1; abundance: few; len: 14; CDR3aa: CASSDRAGRTEAFF; CDR3nt: TGTGCCAGCAGTGATCGGGCCGGCCGCACTGAAGCTTTCTTT
d_gene: TRBD2; v_gene: TRBV9; j_gene: TRBJ2-2; abundance: NA; len: 16; CDR3aa: CASRGTSGGATGELFF; CDR3nt: TGTGCCAGCAGAGGGACTAGCGGGGGGGCCACCGGGGAGCTGTTTTTT
d_gene: TRBD2; v_gene: TRBV20-1; j_gene: TRBJ2-5; abundance: few; len: 15; CDR3aa: CSAATSGGKGETQYF; CDR3nt: TGCAGTGCGGCCACTAGCGGGGGGAAGGGTGAGACCCAGTACTTC